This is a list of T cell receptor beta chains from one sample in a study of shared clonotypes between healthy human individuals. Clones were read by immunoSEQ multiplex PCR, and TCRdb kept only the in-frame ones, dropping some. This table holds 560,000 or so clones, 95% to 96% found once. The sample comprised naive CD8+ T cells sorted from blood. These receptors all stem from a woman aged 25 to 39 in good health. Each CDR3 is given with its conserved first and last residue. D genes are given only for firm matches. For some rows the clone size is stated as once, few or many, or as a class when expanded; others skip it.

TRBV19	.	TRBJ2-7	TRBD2	TGTGCCAGTAGCCCAAGGGGAGGGACGGTATCCTACGAGCAGTACTTC	CASSPRGGTVSYEQYF
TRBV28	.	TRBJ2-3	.	TGTGCCAGCAGTTTATGGGACTTAAACACAGATACGCAGTATTTT	CASSLWDLNTDTQYF
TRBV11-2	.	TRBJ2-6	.	TGTGCCAGCAGACCCCCTGGCGGGGCCAACGTCCTGACTTTC	CASRPPGGANVLTF
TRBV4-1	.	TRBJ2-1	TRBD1	TGCGCCAGCAGCGGACCGGGACAGGGTTTAAATGAGCAGTTCTTC	CASSGPGQGLNEQFF
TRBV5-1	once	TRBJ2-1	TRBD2	TGCGCCAGCAGCTTGTATCCTAGCGGGAGGGATTCAATCTGGAATGAGCAGTTCTTC	CASSLYPSGRDSIWNEQFF
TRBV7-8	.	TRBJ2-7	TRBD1	TGTGCCAGCACCACCGGGACAGGGAGGTCCTACGAGCAGTACTTC	CASTTGTGRSYEQYF
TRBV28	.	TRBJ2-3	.	TGTGCCAGCAGTCTTGCCTTCACCGGGACTATCGGTACAGGGTTCACAGATACGCAGTATTTT	CASSLAFTGTIGTGFTDTQYF
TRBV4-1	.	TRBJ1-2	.	TGCGCCAGCAGCCTCCCCCTTGGACAGATTTCCTATGGCTACACCTTC	CASSLPLGQISYGYTF
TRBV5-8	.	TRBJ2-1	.	TGTGCCAGCAACCCCTGGGGCAATGAGCAGTTCTTC	CASNPWGNEQFF
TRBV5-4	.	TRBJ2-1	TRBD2	TGTGCCAGCAGCTTGGGTTGGGGCGGGAGTGGGTACAATGAGCAGTTCTTC	CASSLGWGGSGYNEQFF
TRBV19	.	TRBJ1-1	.	TGTGCCAGTAGTATTGATGCGGGGACTGAAGCTTTCTTT	CASSIDAGTEAFF
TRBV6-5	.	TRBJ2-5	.	TGTGCCAGCAGTGACCCCGGGACATTAAAGACCCAGTACTTC	CASSDPGTLKTQYF